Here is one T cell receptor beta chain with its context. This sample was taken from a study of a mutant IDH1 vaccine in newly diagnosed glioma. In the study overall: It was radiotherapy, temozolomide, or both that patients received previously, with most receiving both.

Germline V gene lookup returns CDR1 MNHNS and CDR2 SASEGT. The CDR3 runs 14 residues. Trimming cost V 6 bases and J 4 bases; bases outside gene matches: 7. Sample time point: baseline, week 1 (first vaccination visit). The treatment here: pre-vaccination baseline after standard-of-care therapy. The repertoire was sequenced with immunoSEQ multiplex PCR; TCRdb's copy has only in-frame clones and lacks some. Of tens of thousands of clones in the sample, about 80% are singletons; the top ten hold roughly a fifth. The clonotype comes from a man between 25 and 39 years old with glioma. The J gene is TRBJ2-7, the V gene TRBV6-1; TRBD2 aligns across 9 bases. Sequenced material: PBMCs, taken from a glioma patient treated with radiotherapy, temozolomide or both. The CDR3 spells CASSNSGGGYEQYF. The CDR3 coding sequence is TGTGCCAGCAGCAATAGCGGGGGCGGGTACGAGCAGTACTTC.